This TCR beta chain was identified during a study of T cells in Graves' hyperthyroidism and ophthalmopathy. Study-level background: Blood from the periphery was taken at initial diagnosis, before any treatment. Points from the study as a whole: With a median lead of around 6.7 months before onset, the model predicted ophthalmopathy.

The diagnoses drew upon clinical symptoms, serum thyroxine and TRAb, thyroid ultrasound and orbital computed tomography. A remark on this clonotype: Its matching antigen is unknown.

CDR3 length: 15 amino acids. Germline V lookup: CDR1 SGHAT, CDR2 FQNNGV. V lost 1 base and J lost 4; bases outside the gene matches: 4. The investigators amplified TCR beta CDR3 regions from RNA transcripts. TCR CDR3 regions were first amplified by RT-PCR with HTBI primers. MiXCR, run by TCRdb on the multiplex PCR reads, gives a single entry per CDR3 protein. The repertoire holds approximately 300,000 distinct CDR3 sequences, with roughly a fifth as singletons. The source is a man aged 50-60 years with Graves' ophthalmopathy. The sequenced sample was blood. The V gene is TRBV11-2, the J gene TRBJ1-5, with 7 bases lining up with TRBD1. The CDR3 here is CASSLGYRGNQPQHF. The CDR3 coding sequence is TGTGCCAGCAGCTTAGGGTACAGGGGTAATCAGCCCCAGCATTTT.